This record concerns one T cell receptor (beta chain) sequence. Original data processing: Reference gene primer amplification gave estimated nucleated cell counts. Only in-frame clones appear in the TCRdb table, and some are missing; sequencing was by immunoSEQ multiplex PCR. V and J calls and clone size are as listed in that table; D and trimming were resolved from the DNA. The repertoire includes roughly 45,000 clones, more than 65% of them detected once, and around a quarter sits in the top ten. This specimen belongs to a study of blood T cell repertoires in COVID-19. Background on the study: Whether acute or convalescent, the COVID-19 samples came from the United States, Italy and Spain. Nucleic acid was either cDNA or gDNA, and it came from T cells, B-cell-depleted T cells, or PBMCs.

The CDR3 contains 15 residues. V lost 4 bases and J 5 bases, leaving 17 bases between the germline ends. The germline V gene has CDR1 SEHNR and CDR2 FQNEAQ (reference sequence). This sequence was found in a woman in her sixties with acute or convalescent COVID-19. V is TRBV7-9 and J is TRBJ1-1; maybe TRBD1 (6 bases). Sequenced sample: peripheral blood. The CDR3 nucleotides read TGTGCCAGCAGCTCCCCCGCGAGGGGGACAACTGAAGCTTTCTTT. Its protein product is CASSSPARGTTEAFF.